This TCR beta chain stems from a study of T cells after yellow fever vaccination. V lost 6 bases and J lost 4, with 10 bases in between. The CDR3 extends over 13 amino acids. The germline V gene encodes CDR1 MNHNY and CDR2 SVGAGI (reference sequence). This clonotype was seen a handful of times. They built TCR cDNA with 5'RACE template switching, a step that put in a universal primer site and UMIs. MiXCR, applied by TCRdb to the 5' RACE reads, yields one record per CDR3 protein. The sample includes some 600,000 distinct CDR3 sequences, around 16% of them seen just once. The clonotype comes from a man aged 18 to 30 who received the YFV17D yellow fever vaccine. The sample was PBMCs, taken 4 to 6 days after the first yellow fever vaccination. This sequence joins TRBV6-6 and TRBJ1-5; a possible D gene is TRBD1 (5 bases). Here the CDR3 DNA reads TGTGCCAGCAGCCGGGACGCTAATCAGCCCCAGCATTTT. Protein: CASSRDANQPQHF.